The 12 T cell receptor beta chains below come from one sample, sequenced in a study of PD-1 blockade in classical Hodgkin lymphoma. Relapse was seen in all patients after autologous stem cell transplantation, and brentuximab vedotin exposure was variable. The assay was immunoSEQ multiplex PCR, and TCRdb's table has in-frame clones only and misses some. The sample consists of tens of thousands of clones, approximately 74% of them appearing once. The starting material was peripheral blood mononuclear cells (PBMCs), obtained at baseline. Receptors were obtained from a human donor with classical Hodgkin lymphoma.

The V call is TRBV5-5, the J call TRBJ1-2, with D unresolved. CDR3 length equals 12 residues. The V gene's germline CDR1 is SGHKS and CDR2 YYEKEE (reference sequence). V dropped 2 bases and J dropped 6 bases, with 8 bases sitting between them. The CDR3 reads CASSLSRDGYTF. In nucleotides, the CDR3 is TGTGCCAGCAGCTTATCCAGAGATGGCTACACCTTC.

V is TRBV10-3 and J is TRBJ2-7; unclear D gene. The germline gives CDR1 ENHRY, CDR2 SYGVKD. The CDR3 is made up of 12 amino acids. Trimming left V 0 bases short and J 13 bases short, with 13 bases between. CDR3 DNA: TGTGCCATCAGTGAGTCCCTAGTAGTCTTTTACTTC. Amino acid sequence: CAISESLVVFYF.

V usage is TRBV5-1 and J usage is TRBJ2-5; 10 nucleotides align to TRBD1. CDR3 length: 15 residues. The junction had 7 bases not matched to a gene; V was cut back by 3 bases and J by 5 bases. Per the germline V gene, CDR1 is SGHRS and CDR2 is YFSETQ. The CDR3 protein is CASSSGTGEGETQYF. Written as DNA, the CDR3 is TGCGCCAGCAGCTCCGGGACAGGGGAAGGGGAGACCCAGTACTTC.

J is TRBJ1-3 and V is TRBV7-2, with TRBD1 matching over 7 bases. V lost 0 bases and J lost 0; bases outside the gene matches: 2. Germline V CDR1 and CDR2: SGHTA, FQGNSA. The CDR3 contains 16 residues. The CDR3 region is CASSLAQGGSGNTIYF. The DNA of the CDR3 is TGTGCCAGCAGCTTAGCTCAGGGGGGCTCTGGAAACACCATATATTTT.

The genes are TRBV28 and TRBJ2-3; 12 bases map to TRBD1. CDR1 and CDR2 (germline): MDHEN, SYDVKM. The length of the CDR3 is 15 residues. With V trimmed by 3 bases and J by 5 bases, 3 bases remained unmatched. DNA of the CDR3: TGTGCCAGCAGTTTCCGGGACAGGGGGCGAGATACGCAGTATTTT. It encodes CASSFRDRGRDTQYF. The complete variable domain, with remaining parts taken from reference TRBV28 and TRBJ2-3, reads DVKVTQSSRYLVKRTGEKVFLECVQDMDHENMFWYRQDPGLGLRLIYFSYDVKMKEKGDIPEGYSVSREKKERFSLILESASTNQTSMYLCASSFRDRGRDTQYFGPGTRLTVL.

The rearrangement uses TRBV2 and TRBJ2-3, with D unclear. Trimming pared 2 bases from V and 1 base from J, leaving 7 bases between. The germline gives CDR1 SNHLY, CDR2 FYNNEI. CDR3 size: 14 residues. Here the CDR3 reads CASSERIRTDTQYF. Here the CDR3 DNA reads TGTGCCAGCAGTGAACGGATTCGCACAGATACGCAGTATTTT.

This chain links TRBV6-1 with TRBJ2-5, with a weak D call TRBD2 (5 bases). The CDR3 is 16 amino acids. Per the germline V gene, CDR1 is MNHNS and CDR2 is SASEGT. V lost 1 base and J lost 6, with 18 bases in between. Here the CDR3 DNA reads TGTGCCAGCAGTGAAGAGGGTAGCGCTCCCATTAAGACCCAGTACTTC. The encoded protein is CASSEEGSAPIKTQYF.

This clone has only one observation. J is TRBJ1-1 and V is TRBV19, with 9 bases lining up with TRBD1. Per germline, CDR1 LNHDA and CDR2 SQIVND (reference sequence). This CDR3 is built from 17 residues. With 3 bases clipped from V and 4 bases from J, the junction kept 12 bases outside the gene matches. DNA for the CDR3: TGTGCCAGTAGTATCAGCCCAAACAGGGGGCGCGGCACTGAAGCTTTCTTT. It translates to CASSISPNRGRGTEAFF.

This clone occurred a few times. J is TRBJ2-2 and V is TRBV9, with a weak D call TRBD1 (6 bases). Trimming cost V 0 bases and J 3 bases, with 6 bases left between them. This CDR3 region has 14 residues. Germline V gives CDR1 SGDLS, CDR2 YYNGEE. CDR3: CASSVGTDTGELFF. CDR3 nucleotides: TGTGCCAGCAGCGTAGGGACAGACACCGGGGAGCTGTTTTTT.

This clone was detected only a few times. The J gene is TRBJ2-2, the V gene TRBV4-2; 9 bases line up with TRBD1. J gave up 4 bases and V 8 bases, and 11 bases lay outside the gene matches. Per the germline V gene, CDR1 is LGHNA and CDR2 is YNFKEQ. This CDR3 contains 16 residues. The CDR3 loop is CASAPGTGTFTGELFF. Written as DNA, the CDR3 is TGTGCCAGCGCCCCCGGGACAGGGACCTTCACCGGGGAGCTGTTTTTT.

The chain employs TRBV11-2 and TRBJ1-6; 9 bases line up with TRBD1. The length of the CDR3 is 13 residues. V was clipped by 6 bases and J by 10 bases; unmatched bases: 4. Germline V gives CDR1 SGHAT, CDR2 FQNNGV. The CDR3 spells CASRTGGVSPLHF. As DNA, the CDR3 is TGTGCCAGCAGGACAGGGGGAGTGTCACCCCTCCACTTT.

This clone was recorded a few times. V usage is TRBV11-3 and J usage is TRBJ2-6; 9 bases are a match to TRBD1. CDR1 and CDR2 from the germline V gene are SGHNT and YENEEA. Trimming cost V 5 bases and J 3 bases; bases outside gene matches: 8. The CDR3 sequence is 17 residues long. The CDR3 loop reads CASSETHRGHGANVLTF. The CDR3 nucleotides are TGTGCCAGCAGCGAAACACACAGGGGGCATGGGGCCAACGTCCTGACTTTC.